This is a list of T cell receptor beta chains from one sample in a study of tumor-infiltrating lymphocytes in oesophageal squamous cell carcinoma. TCRdb redid the calling of the PCR reads with MiXCR, one entry per CDR3 protein. The sample holds about 20,000 distinct CDR3 sequences; roughly 41% are singletons and the top ten take approximately 15%. Sequences were obtained from normal esophageal tissue next to the tumor. These receptors all come from a male donor with esophageal squamous cell carcinoma. The CDR3 runs from the conserved cysteine through the conserved F or W. The D gene is left open where the match is weak. The size field is filled for only some rows; it gives once, few, many or a size class.

. TRBJ2-3 TRBV7-2 TRBD2 CASRPAGLRGDTQYF TGTGCCAGCAGGCCAGCGGGGCTCCGGGGTGATACGCAGTATTTT
. TRBJ2-6 TRBV7-8 . CASSKRTVSGANVLTF TGTGCCAGCAGCAAAAGGACTGTCTCTGGGGCCAACGTCCTGACTTTC
. TRBJ2-3 TRBV7-8 TRBD1 CASSSPDRLTDTQYF TGTGCCAGCAGCTCCCCGGACAGGCTCACAGATACGCAGTATTTT
. TRBJ2-1 TRBV19 . CASSIDLLRGNEQFF TGTGCCAGTAGTATAGATCTATTGAGGGGCAATGAGCAGTTCTTC
few TRBJ2-1 TRBV7-2 TRBD2 CASSLGGATYNEQFF TGTGCCAGCAGCCTGGGAGGGGCCACCTACAATGAGCAGTTCTTC
few TRBJ1-5 TRBV19 . CASSINRRGWAGDGNQPQHF TGTGCCAGTAGTATAAACCGCCGTGGATGGGCAGGGGATGGCAATCAGCCCCAGCATTTT
many TRBJ2-1 TRBV27 TRBD1 CASSVRRGGQFF TGTGCCAGCAGCGTGCGGCGAGGGGGCCAGTTCTTC
. TRBJ2-5 TRBV7-3 TRBD2 CASSRLAGGGTQYF TGTGCCAGCAGCCGACTAGCGGGAGGGGGGACCCAGTACTTC
. TRBJ2-5 TRBV6-5 . CASSYQQGKAYNEQYF TGTGCCAGCAGTTACCAGCAGGGGAAGGCCTACAATGAGCAGTACTTC
. TRBJ1-6 TRBV7-2 TRBD1 CASSTWDREMGNSPLQF TGTGCCAGCAGCACCTGGGACAGGGAAATGGGTAATTCACCCCTCCAATTT
. TRBJ1-1 TRBV7-6 TRBD1 CASSRDRSPDTEAFF TGTGCCAGCAGCAGGGACAGGTCTCCGGACACTGAAGCTTTCTTT
many TRBJ2-3 TRBV6-1 . CASSSTDTQYF TGTGCCAGCAGTTCAACAGATACGCAGTATTTT
. TRBJ1-2 TRBV10-3 TRBD1 CAISESRDRGGGYTF TGTGCCATCAGTGAGTCCCGGGACAGGGGAGGTGGCTACACCTTC
. TRBJ1-3 TRBV20-1 TRBD1 CSAATGQAGNTIYF TGCAGTGCTGCCACCGGACAGGCTGGAAACACCATATATTTT
. TRBJ2-5 TRBV12-3/TRBV12-4 . CASSSKQETQYF TGTGCCAGCAGTTCGAAACAAGAGACCCAGTACTTC
medium-sized TRBJ2-5 TRBV7-9 TRBD1 CASSSQGQQETQYF TGTGCCAGCAGCTCACAGGGGCAGCAAGAGACCCAGTACTTC
. TRBJ2-5 TRBV5-1 . CASSLGGQGAVETQYF TGCGCCAGCAGCTTAGGGGGTCAAGGGGCGGTGGAGACCCAGTACTTC
many TRBJ1-1 TRBV25-1 . CASSESGWEGGATEAFF TGTGCCAGCAGTGAATCGGGCTGGGAGGGGGGGGCCACTGAAGCTTTCTTT
. TRBJ2-6 TRBV7-2 . CASSYNGGGEELYF TGTGCCAGCAGCTATAACGGGGGTGGAGAGGAGCTGTACTTC
once TRBJ2-5 TRBV6-4 TRBD2 CASSGLAGYLEQYF TGTGCCAGCAGTGGACTAGCGGGGTATTTGGAGCAGTACTTC
few TRBJ2-1 TRBV7-2 . CASSLLGGSYNEQFF TGTGCCAGCAGCTTACTGGGGGGCTCCTACAATGAGCAGTTCTTC
. TRBJ2-1 TRBV5-6 TRBD2 CASSPLAGGNNEQFF TGTGCCAGCAGCCCCCTTGCGGGAGGGAACAATGAGCAGTTCTTC
many TRBJ2-5 TRBV5-5 TRBD1 CASSGQGANGETQYF TGTGCCAGCAGCGGACAGGGGGCAAATGGAGAGACCCAGTACTTC
few TRBJ2-7 TRBV19 TRBD1 CASSSAGTGGFGEQYF TGTGCCAGTAGTTCAGCCGGGACAGGGGGATTCGGTGAGCAGTACTTC
. TRBJ2-1 TRBV6-6 . CASSAKGDYNEQFF TGTGCCAGCAGTGCAAAGGGGGACTACAATGAGCAGTTCTTC
many TRBJ2-3 TRBV6-1 . CASSYGGADTQYF TGTGCCAGCAGTTATGGGGGTGCAGATACGCAGTATTTT
. TRBJ2-2 TRBV7-4 . CASSPRGSFTGELFF TGTGCCAGCAGCCCTCGGGGGTCCTTCACCGGGGAGCTGTTTTTT
few TRBJ2-5 TRBV7-6 . CASSPPSAGLLREQYF TGTGCCAGCAGCCCCCCCAGTGCAGGGCTCTTAAGGGAGCAGTACTTC
. TRBJ2-5 TRBV19 . CASSIGPMGPRETQYF TGTGCCAGTAGTATAGGCCCGATGGGCCCTCGGGAGACCCAGTACTTC
many TRBJ1-2 TRBV6-6 . CASSYVAGDGYTF TGTGCCAGCAGTTACGTGGCAGGGGATGGCTACACCTTC
once TRBJ2-1 TRBV10-1 . CASSEASADNEQFF TGCGCCAGCAGTGAGGCTAGCGCAGACAATGAGCAGTTCTTC
medium-sized TRBJ1-1 TRBV7-2 . CASSLSGTAGEAFF TGTGCCAGCAGCTTATCGGGGACGGCCGGGGAAGCTTTCTTT
. TRBJ2-7 TRBV10-3 TRBD1 CAINRDRGYEQYF TGTGCCATCAACCGGGACAGGGGCTACGAGCAGTACTTC
. TRBJ1-6 TRBV25-1 . CASSPQGLFEQYF TGTGCCAGCAGTCCTCAGGGACTATTTGAGCAGTACTTT
. TRBJ2-3 TRBV7-4 . CASSLAPRSHTQYF TGTGCCAGCAGCTTAGCGCCCCGGAGTCATACGCAGTATTTT
medium-sized TRBJ2-5 TRBV24-1 . CATSPSGLSETQYF TGTGCCACCAGCCCCTCCGGCTTGTCAGAGACCCAGTACTTC
. TRBJ1-2 TRBV7-9 . CASSLSGGLNYGYTF TGTGCCAGCAGCTTATCGGGGGGCCTTAACTATGGCTACACCTTC
many TRBJ2-5 TRBV19 TRBD1 CASRARDSAYQETQYF TGTGCCAGTAGGGCACGGGACAGCGCTTACCAAGAGACCCAGTACTTC
many TRBJ1-5 TRBV6-1 TRBD1 CASSVLGQSNQPQHF TGTGCCAGCAGTGTTCTGGGACAGAGCAATCAGCCCCAGCATTTT
. TRBJ2-1 TRBV5-3 TRBD2 CASSFGGRAHNEQFF TGTGCCAGCAGCTTTGGCGGGAGGGCCCACAATGAGCAGTTCTTC
medium-sized TRBJ2-1 TRBV10-2 . CASSEPDYNEQFF TGCGCCAGCAGTGAACCGGATTACAATGAGCAGTTCTTC
medium-sized TRBJ2-2 TRBV7-7 . CASSFGGQSGELFF TGTGCTAGCAGCTTCGGGGGGCAAAGCGGGGAGCTGTTTTTT
many TRBJ1-2 TRBV5-1 TRBD1 CASTGQSFLGYTF TGCGCCAGCACGGGACAGTCTTTTCTTGGCTACACCTTC
once TRBJ2-4 TRBV11-3 . CASSLVTKETQYF TGTGCCAGCAGCCTCGTGACTAAAGAGACACAGTACTTC
few TRBJ2-6 TRBV18 TRBD1 CASSMTGSSGANVLTF TGTGCCAGCTCAATGACAGGGAGCTCTGGGGCCAACGTCCTGACTTTC
many TRBJ2-3 TRBV6-1 TRBD2 CASSPRLAGGPYTQYF TGTGCCAGCAGCCCACGCCTAGCGGGAGGTCCCTATACGCAGTATTTT
. TRBJ2-1 TRBV7-3 . CASSLARDNEQFF TGTGCCAGCAGCTTAGCCAGGGACAATGAGCAGTTCTTC
many TRBJ2-5 TRBV5-1 TRBD1 CASSLGQGLWEQYF TGCGCCAGCAGCTTGGGACAGGGGCTTTGGGAGCAGTACTTC
. TRBJ2-1 TRBV7-2 TRBD2 CASSYSGTTQKQFF TGTGCCAGCAGCTACTCCGGGACTACACAGAAGCAGTTCTTC
few TRBJ2-3 TRBV7-9 . CASSPTVIDSTDTQYF TGTGCCAGCAGCCCCACCGTGATAGATAGCACAGATACGCAGTATTTT
many TRBJ2-7 TRBV6-1 TRBD1 CASSHRQGKTYF TGTGCCAGCAGTCATCGACAGGGGAAGACGTACTTC
once TRBJ2-7 TRBV7-1 . CASSSLRWDEQYF TGTGCCAGCAGCTCCCTCCGTTGGGACGAGCAGTACTTC
many TRBJ2-7 TRBV5-4 . CASSESNTRDEQYF TGCGCCAGCAGCGAGAGTAATACACGGGACGAGCAGTACTTC
. TRBJ1-5 TRBV28 . CASTLMGRPYEPQNF TGTGCCAGCACCTTAATGGGGCGCCCCTACGAGCCCCAGAATTTT
. TRBJ2-7 TRBV7-2 TRBD2 CASSASGPYEQYF TGTGCCAGCAGTGCTAGCGGTCCCTACGAGCAGTACTTC